These 19 T cell receptor beta chains came from one sample sequenced in a study of T cells in Graves' hyperthyroidism and ophthalmopathy. Regions amplified from RNA transcripts were the TCR beta CDR3 regions. Initially, a first-round RT-PCR of the TCR CDR3 employed the HTBI primer set. A single record per CDR3 protein comes from TCRdb applying MiXCR to the multiplex PCR reads. The sample lists roughly 500,000 distinct CDR3 sequences; 40% to 50% were seen once. Sequenced: peripheral blood or thyroid tissue (not recorded which). Every receptor here comes from an adult woman with Graves' disease, either hyperthyroidism or ophthalmopathy (not recorded which).

This clonotype has a single count. J is TRBJ2-4 and V is TRBV20-1; D tentatively reads TRBD1 or TRBD2 (6 bases each). Trimming removed 1 base at V and 0 bases at J, with 13 bases between. The CDR3 has 16 amino acids. Germline V lookup: CDR1 DFQATT, CDR2 SNEGSKA (reference sequence). CDR3: CSARVVGGIAKNIQYF. DNA of the CDR3: TGCAGTGCTAGAGTTGTGGGGGGCATAGCCAAAAACATTCAGTACTTC.

The J gene is TRBJ1-2, the V gene TRBV7-9; maybe TRBD1 (6 bases). This CDR3 has 14 amino acids. Germline V gives CDR1 SEHNR, CDR2 FQNEAQ (reference sequence). The V end lost 6 bases, the J end lost 4 bases, and 15 bases lay between the germline ends. The CDR3 loop reads CASSADRRSYGYTF. In DNA, the CDR3 is TGTGCCAGCAGTGCCGACAGGAGGTCCTATGGCTACACCTTC. Full variable domain (rest looked up from reference TRBV7-9 and TRBJ1-2): DTGVSQNPRHKITKRGQNVTFRCDPISEHNRLYWYRQTLGQGPEFLTYFQNEAQLEKSRLLSDRFSAERPKGSFSTLEIQRTEQGDSAMYLCASSADRRSYGYTFGSGTRLTVV.

Many counts were recorded for this clonotype. The CDR3 loop reads CASATSTTEAFF. In DNA, the CDR3 is TGTGCCAGTGCTACCTCTACCACTGAAGCTTTCTTT. The V call is TRBV12-3 or TRBV12-4, the J call TRBJ1-1; D not resolved. V dropped 9 bases and J dropped 4 bases, with 12 bases sitting between them. This CDR3 contains 12 residues.

The V and J genes are TRBV2 and TRBJ1-5; tentative D call: TRBD1 (6 bases). The germline V and J ends were trimmed by 10 bases and 2 bases, with 12 bases remaining between them. Per germline, CDR1 SNHLY and CDR2 FYNNEI. The CDR3 runs to 13 residues. The CDR3 DNA reads as TGTGCCACCAACAGGGATGGCAATCAGCCCCAGCATTTT. The encoded protein is CATNRDGNQPQHF.

This chain connects TRBV7-2 to TRBJ2-2; D perhaps matches TRBD2 (6 bases). This CDR3 contains 17 residues. The ends were cut back, 5 bases at V and 0 bases at J, with 16 bases in the middle. The germline gives CDR1 SGHTA, CDR2 FQGNSA. The CDR3 bases are TGTGCCAGCAGCCGTCGGGGACTGACGACGAACACCGGGGAGCTGTTTTTT. Encoded protein: CASSRRGLTTNTGELFF. The whole variable domain, remainder taken from reference TRBV7-2 and TRBJ2-2, is GAGVSQSPSNKVTEKGKDVELRCDPISGHTALYWYRQSLGQGLEFLIYFQGNSAPDKSGLPSDRFSAERTGGSVSTLTIQRTQQEDSAVYLCASSRRGLTTNTGELFFGEGSRLTVL.

This clonotype was recorded at least ten times. The V and J genes are TRBV29-1 and TRBJ1-2; no definite D call. The V end lost 4 bases, the J end lost 1 base, and 10 bases lay between the germline ends. The CDR3 is 13 residues long. The germline V gene encodes CDR1 SQVTM and CDR2 ANQGSEA. CDR3 in DNA: TGCAGCGTTGGCGACCAAAGTAACTATGGCTACACCTTC. It encodes CSVGDQSNYGYTF. Complete variable domain (other parts from reference TRBV29-1 and TRBJ1-2): SAVISQKPSRDICQRGTSLTIQCQVDSQVTMMFWYRQQPGQSLTLIATANQGSEATYESGFVIDKFPISRPNLTFSTLTVSNMSPEDSSIYLCSVGDQSNYGYTFGSGTRLTVV.

V gene TRBV19 combines with J gene TRBJ1-1, with D uncertain. The V gene's germline CDR1 is LNHDA and CDR2 SQIVND (reference sequence). CDR3 length: 13 residues. V lost 3 bases and J lost 7, with 12 bases in between. The CDR3 nucleotides read TGTGCCAGTAGTATCCAATTGGGTGTTGAAGCTTTCTTT. Translated: CASSIQLGVEAFF.

This clonotype turned up a few times. The V call is TRBV12-3 or TRBV12-4, the J call TRBJ1-5, with TRBD1 as a possible D gene (5 bases). Trimming took off 2 bases at V and 9 bases at J, with 14 bases between the two ends. The CDR3 contains 14 residues. CDR3 nucleotides: TGTGCCAGCAGTTTAAAGGGACCCCTTAGGCCCCAGCATTTT. Its translation is CASSLKGPLRPQHF.

This clonotype showed up many times. The CDR3 sequence is CASSMDAISSYEQYF. Written as DNA, the CDR3 is TGTGCCAGTAGTATGGATGCCATTAGCTCCTACGAGCAGTACTTC. This chain connects TRBV19 to TRBJ2-7; the D is unclear. CDR3 length: 15 residues. Germline V gene lookup returns CDR1 LNHDA and CDR2 SQIVND (reference sequence). V shed 3 bases and J shed 0 bases, with 12 bases lying between them.

With respect to this clonotype: The junction shows a germline mismatch at one end, possibly a read error. J is TRBJ1-6 and V is TRBV6-1; no definite D call. The V gene's germline CDR1 is MNHNS and CDR2 SASEGT. This CDR3 has 14 amino acids. This CDR3 reads CAGSEFQNNSPLHF. CDR3 coding DNA: TGTGCCGGCAGTGAGTTCCAGAATAATTCACCCCTCCACTTT.

The J gene is TRBJ1-1, the V gene TRBV19; 12 bases agree with TRBD1. Germline values: CDR1 LNHDA, CDR2 SQIVND (reference sequence). This CDR3 region has 17 residues. The J segment lost 1 base and the V segment lost 3 bases, leaving 6 bases of the junction unmatched. CDR3 nucleotide sequence: TGTGCCAGTAGTATGCGGGACAGGGGGCCACAGAACACTGAAGCTTTCTTT. Translating gives CASSMRDRGPQNTEAFF.

The CDR3 DNA reads TGTGCCAGCAGCGCAGGGGGCAGGGCCAATCAGCCCCAGCATTTT. Amino acid sequence: CASSAGGRANQPQHF. The J gene is TRBJ1-5, the V gene TRBV7-8; 8 bases map to TRBD1. After removal of 5 bases from V and 3 bases from J, the junction contained 6 bases not matched to a gene. Germline lookup yields CDR1 SGHVS and CDR2 FQNEAQ. The CDR3 sequence is 15 residues long.

This clonotype was detected many times. The J gene is TRBJ1-1, the V gene TRBV7-2; D is unresolved. The CDR3 totals 15 residues. The germline gives CDR1 SGHTA, CDR2 FQGNSA. V lost 1 base and J lost 0, with 9 bases in between. This CDR3 is CASSLGRWMNTEAFF. The CDR3, as DNA: TGTGCCAGCAGCTTAGGCCGGTGGATGAACACTGAAGCTTTCTTT.

This clonotype appeared many times. The V and J genes are TRBV7-6 and TRBJ1-1, with 8 bases identical to TRBD1. The CDR3 covers 14 residues. CDR1 is SGHVS, CDR2 FNYEAQ, per germline. Losses at the gene ends were 5 bases for V and 11 bases for J; bases not matched to a gene: 13. Here the CDR3 reads CASSPRDRSPPAFF. The CDR3 nucleotides read TGTGCCAGCAGCCCACGGGACAGGAGCCCGCCGGCTTTCTTT.

The chain recombines TRBV20-1 with TRBJ2-7, with D maybe TRBD1 (6 bases). V was shortened by 0 bases and J by 2 bases, with 14 bases between the two germline ends. The CDR3 has 15 amino acids. Looked up from germline, CDR1 is DFQATT and CDR2 is SNEGSKA (reference sequence). This CDR3 reads CSARDFGTPAYEQYF. Written as DNA, the CDR3 is TGCAGTGCTAGAGATTTCGGGACACCAGCCTACGAGCAGTACTTC.

At least ten counts were recorded for this clonotype. The chain employs TRBV5-1 and TRBJ2-7; 7 bases align to TRBD1. The CDR3 spans 14 residues. Germline values: CDR1 SGHRS, CDR2 YFSETQ. V was pared by 1 base and J by 5 bases, with 6 bases of the junction left unmatched. This chain's CDR3 is CASSLTGAEDEQYF. CDR3 sequence (DNA): TGCGCCAGCAGCTTGACAGGGGCCGAAGACGAGCAGTACTTC.

This rearrangement joins TRBV10-3 to TRBJ1-1; 10 bases fit TRBD1. V shed 8 bases and J 4 bases; nucleotides not matched to a gene: 7. This CDR3 is built from 14 residues. In germline, CDR1 is ENHRY, CDR2 SYGVKD. In nucleotides, the CDR3 is TGTGCCATCGCCGGGACAGGGGAGGGCACTGAAGCTTTCTTT. Protein: CAIAGTGEGTEAFF.

This chain joins TRBV7-2 and TRBJ2-5; D ambiguous. The germline V and J ends were trimmed by 8 bases and 2 bases, with 6 bases remaining between them. Germline V gene data show CDR1 as SGHTA and CDR2 as FQGNSA. This CDR3 region has 11 residues. As DNA, the CDR3 is TGTGCCAGCTTAAGGCAAGAGACCCAGTACTTC. Protein: CASLRQETQYF.

This rearrangement joins TRBV10-2 to TRBJ2-2; D might be TRBD2 (6 bases). Trimming took off 7 bases at V and 6 bases at J, with 12 bases between the two ends. Germline V gene sequence: CDR1 WSHSY, CDR2 SAAADI. This CDR3 contains 13 residues. Here the CDR3 reads CASTLLAPGELFF. The CDR3 DNA follows: TGCGCCAGCACCCTACTAGCACCCGGGGAGCTGTTTTTT.